A single sample is the source of the 13 T cell receptor beta chains below, sequenced in a study of human T cells and chemical hapten exposure. TCRdb itself ran the RACE reads through MiXCR, one entry per CDR3 protein. The repertoire holds about 46,000 distinct CDR3 sequences, around 4% seen once, with about 1.6% in the top ten. Time point of the sample: healthy volunteer bleed at 2 weeks. Unfractionated whole blood was the source from which total RNA was extracted. The material sequenced was whole blood. These receptors originate from a female donor in good health. Some clones in this sample may be carry-over from other donors' samples.

This clonotype occurred many times. The gene calls are TRBV7-2 and TRBJ2-5; D ambiguous. Germline CDR1 is SGHTA and CDR2 is FQGNSA. Trimming stripped 5 bases from V and 5 bases from J, with 12 bases between. This CDR3 contains 13 residues. CDR3 sequence (DNA): TGTGCCAGCAGCATTAGTCTTCATGAGACCCAGTACTTC. Encoded protein: CASSISLHETQYF.

J is TRBJ1-3 and V is TRBV19; D is perhaps TRBD1 (6 bases). The CDR3 runs 14 residues. Germline V gives CDR1 LNHDA, CDR2 SQIVND (reference sequence). V lost 10 bases, J lost 0 bases, and 13 bases lay in between. The CDR3 bases are TGTGCCACGGAGGGGGGAGTCTCTGGAAACACCATATATTTT. Protein sequence: CATEGGVSGNTIYF.

This clonotype was found many times. J is TRBJ1-2 and V is TRBV9; TRBD1 might be the D (5 bases). V was pared by 6 bases and J by 0 bases, with 12 bases between. The CDR3 length is 14 residues. CDR1 and CDR2 (germline): SGDLS, YYNGEE. The CDR3 DNA reads TGTGCCAGCACCCCCTGGGGGACTAACTATGGCTACACCTTC. This translates into CASTPWGTNYGYTF.

Worth noting for this clonotype: This may arise from a read error, as a much more abundant clone is one base away. The rearrangement joins TRBV7-8 to TRBJ2-5; 8 nucleotides line up with TRBD1. This CDR3 contains 15 residues. Per germline, CDR1 SGHVS and CDR2 FQNEAQ. The CDR3 nucleotides read TGTGCCAGCAGCTTAGTTCAGGGGGCGAAAGAGACCCGGTACTTC. Its translation is CASSLVQGAKETRYF.

V and J are TRBV12-3 or TRBV12-4 and TRBJ1-4; D is unresolved. The CDR3 has 13 amino acids. The V gene lost 6 bases and the J gene lost 6 bases, with 11 bases spanning the gap. The CDR3 loop is CASSYGRDEKLFF. CDR3 sequence (DNA): TGTGCCAGCAGCTACGGACGGGATGAAAAACTGTTTTTT.

There are many counts of this clonotype. This chain joins TRBV7-8 and TRBJ2-5; D is unresolved. Trimming removed 1 base from V and 13 bases from J, with 13 bases in between. Germline loops: CDR1 SGHVS, CDR2 FQNEAQ. CDR3 size: 12 residues. Here the CDR3 DNA reads TGTGCCAGCAGCTTAGTATCGGAGACTCGGTACTTC. Translated: CASSLVSETRYF.

This clonotype was counted many times. This chain uses TRBV3-1 with TRBJ2-7, with 7 bases aligning to TRBD1. CDR3 length equals 12 residues. Germline loops: CDR1 LGHDT, CDR2 YNNKEL (reference sequence). The ends lost 8 bases at V and 3 bases at J; junction bases unmatched: 4. Here the CDR3 reads CASQGDIYEQYF. As DNA, the CDR3 is TGTGCCAGCCAGGGGGATATCTACGAGCAGTACTTC.

There are many counts of this clonotype. The chain couples TRBV5-6 to TRBJ1-5; D gene uncertain. V was trimmed by 5 bases and J by 0 bases, leaving 6 bases between them. The CDR3 contains 13 residues. The germline V gene has CDR1 SGHDT and CDR2 YYEEEE. CDR3 coding DNA: TGTGCCAGCAGTTTCTATAGCAATCAGCCCCAGCATTTT. Translated: CASSFYSNQPQHF.

This clonotype was picked up many times. The chain employs TRBV6-5 and TRBJ2-3; D not resolved. Germline CDR1 reads MNHEY; CDR2 reads SVGAGI. The CDR3 length is 17 residues. V was pared by 2 bases and J by 0 bases, with 15 bases between. The chain's CDR3 is CASSYVAPAGSTDTQYF. Written as DNA, the CDR3 is TGTGCCAGCAGTTACGTGGCTCCCGCCGGGAGCACAGATACGCAGTATTTT.

This clonotype was counted ten times or more. The chain uses TRBV2 and TRBJ1-1; D remains ambiguous. The CDR3 contains 12 residues. Trimming pared 4 bases from V and 1 base from J, leaving 4 bases between. Looked up from germline, CDR1 is SNHLY and CDR2 is FYNNEI. The CDR3 DNA follows: TGTGCCAGCAGTGGGTCGAACACTGAAGCTTTCTTT. Residues: CASSGSNTEAFF.

This clonotype came up many times. The genes are TRBV6-5 and TRBJ2-2; 7 positions match TRBD1. V shed 6 bases, J shed 1 base, and the junction held 11 bases outside the gene matches. Looked up from germline, CDR1 is MNHEY and CDR2 is SVGAGI. The CDR3 covers 17 residues. CDR3 protein: CASSRGRQGKNTGELFF. As DNA, the CDR3 is TGTGCCAGCAGCCGCGGAAGACAGGGAAAGAACACCGGGGAGCTGTTTTTT.

The sample holds many counts of this clonotype. The chain carries TRBV20-1 and TRBJ2-3, with D perhaps matching TRBD1 (5 bases). The CDR3 is made up of 16 amino acids. V was trimmed by 1 base and J by 1 base, leaving 15 bases between them. Germline V gives CDR1 DFQATT, CDR2 SNEGSKA (reference sequence). The CDR3 loop reads CSARGRGRLGTDTQYF. As DNA, the CDR3 is TGCAGTGCTAGAGGTAGGGGTCGTCTGGGCACAGATACGCAGTATTTT.

This clonotype has ten or more counts. The genes are TRBV6-5 and TRBJ2-5; D may be TRBD1 (6 bases). Germline V gives CDR1 MNHEY, CDR2 SVGAGI. V was clipped by 4 bases and J by 1 base, with 13 bases between them. CDR3 length: 15 residues. In nucleotides, the CDR3 is TGTGCCAGCAGTTTCGACAGGTCGGGCCAAGAGACCCAGTACTTC. It specifies CASSFDRSGQETQYF.